The rows below give T cell receptor beta chains drawn from one sample of a study of cytomegalovirus exposure and HLA in healthy donors. Sequencing used immunoSEQ multiplex PCR; TCRdb keeps in-frame clones, though not all of them. The table shows over 150,000 clones, with around 73% occurring only once. What was sequenced was PBMCs. These receptor sequences come from a woman aged 18-29 years in good health and CMV-seropositive. Both conserved end residues are part of each CDR3. D genes are given only for firm matches. Clone size is stated in some rows and not others, as once, few, many or a class when expanded.

TRBJ2-2	TRBV4-2	NA	NA	CASSKRRGYGELFF	TGTGCCAGCAGCAAAAGACGGGGATACGGGGAGCTGTTTTTT
TRBJ1-2	TRBV23-1	TRBD1	NA	CASRQGVSDGYTF	TGCGCCAGCAGGCAGGGGGTCTCGGATGGCTACACCTTC
TRBJ1-4	TRBV28	TRBD1	NA	CASSRTDRGNEKLFF	TGTGCCAGCAGTCGGACGGACAGGGGGAACGAAAAACTGTTTTTT
TRBJ1-3	TRBV4-1	NA	few	CASSQDPGGPSGNTIYF	TGCGCCAGCAGCCAAGATCCGGGGGGCCCCTCTGGAAACACCATATATTTT
TRBJ2-6	TRBV5-4	NA	NA	CASSLMQSGANVLTF	TGTGCCAGCAGCTTGATGCAGTCCGGGGCCAACGTCCTGACTTTC
TRBJ2-7	TRBV6-6	TRBD1	NA	CASSTGTVAEQYF	TGTGCCAGCAGTACCGGGACAGTGGCCGAGCAGTACTTC
TRBJ2-3	TRBV4-2	TRBD2	NA	CASSLERGGGDTQYF	TGTGCCAGCAGCCTGGAGCGGGGGGGCGGGGATACGCAGTATTTT
TRBJ1-5	TRBV5-6	NA	once	CASSLGRVQPQHF	TGTGCCAGCAGCCTAGGCAGAGTGCAGCCCCAGCATTTT
TRBJ1-2	TRBV5-1	NA	NA	CASSVGQLIGGYTF	TGCGCCAGCAGCGTAGGACAGCTGATAGGGGGCTACACCTTC
TRBJ2-2	TRBV7-3	NA	NA	CASSNTWGVNTGELFF	TGTGCCAGCAGCAATACTTGGGGGGTAAACACCGGGGAGCTGTTTTTT
TRBJ1-5	TRBV7-2	NA	NA	CASSSLREPQHF	TGTGCCAGCAGCTCCCTTCGGGAGCCCCAGCATTTT
TRBJ2-5	TRBV7-9	TRBD2	few	CASSLALAGVETQYF	TGTGCCAGCAGCTTAGCACTAGCGGGGGTGGAGACCCAGTACTTC
TRBJ1-2	TRBV11-2	NA	NA	CASSGGYGYTF	TGTGCCAGCAGCGGGGGGTATGGCTACACCTTC
TRBJ2-3	TRBV27	TRBD2	NA	CASSLWAGGWDTQYF	TGTGCCAGCAGTTTATGGGCGGGAGGCTGGGATACGCAGTATTTT
TRBJ1-6	TRBV5-1	NA	NA	CASSLSADSSYNSPLHF	TGCGCCAGCAGCTTGTCCGCGGATAGCTCCTATAATTCACCCCTCCACTTT
TRBJ1-1	TRBV5-1	NA	NA	CASSLGGLTEAFF	TGCGCCAGCAGCTTGGGGGGACTCACTGAAGCTTTCTTT
TRBJ1-6	TRBV28	NA	NA	CASSPGASYNSPLHF	TGTGCCAGCAGCCCGGGAGCCTCCTATAATTCACCCCTCCACTTT
TRBJ2-5	TRBV5-4	TRBD1	NA	CASSRPGTGGSETQYF	TGTGCCAGCAGCCGACCCGGGACAGGGGGTTCGGAGACCCAGTACTTC
TRBJ2-3	TRBV9	NA	NA	CASSPIGQLADTQYF	TGTGCCAGCAGCCCAATTGGGCAGCTGGCAGATACGCAGTATTTT
TRBJ1-2	TRBV27	NA	NA	CASSLKGNRVGGYTF	TGTGCCAGCAGTTTAAAGGGGAACAGGGTAGGGGGCTACACCTTC
TRBJ2-1	TRBV6-4	TRBD2	few	CASSVSGGRNEQFF	TGTGCCAGCAGTGTTAGCGGGGGAAGGAATGAGCAGTTCTTC
TRBJ1-1	TRBV4-1	NA	NA	CASSQEGPDGAFF	TGCGCCAGCAGCCAAGAGGGGCCAGACGGAGCTTTCTTT
TRBJ2-1	TRBV15	TRBD1	NA	CATSRGRDRRYNEQFF	TGTGCCACCAGCAGAGGCCGGGACAGGAGATACAATGAGCAGTTCTTC
TRBJ1-5	TRBV11-2	NA	NA	CASSLGQYDQPQHF	TGTGCCAGCAGCTTAGGACAGTACGATCAGCCCCAGCATTTT